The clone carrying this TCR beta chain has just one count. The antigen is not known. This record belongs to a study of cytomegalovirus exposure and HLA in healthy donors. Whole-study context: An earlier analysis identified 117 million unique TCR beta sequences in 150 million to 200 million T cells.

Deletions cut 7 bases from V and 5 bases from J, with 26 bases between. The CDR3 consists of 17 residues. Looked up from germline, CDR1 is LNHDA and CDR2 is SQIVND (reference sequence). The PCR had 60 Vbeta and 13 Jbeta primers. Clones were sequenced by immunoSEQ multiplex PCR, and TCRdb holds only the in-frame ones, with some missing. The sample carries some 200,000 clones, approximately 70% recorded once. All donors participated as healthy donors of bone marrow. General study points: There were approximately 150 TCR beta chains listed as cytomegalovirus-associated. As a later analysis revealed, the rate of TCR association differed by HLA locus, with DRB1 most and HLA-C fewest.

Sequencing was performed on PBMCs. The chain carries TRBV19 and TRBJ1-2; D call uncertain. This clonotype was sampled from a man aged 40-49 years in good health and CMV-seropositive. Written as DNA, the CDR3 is TGTGCCAGTAACCCCTCGGGAGGGTTTGAACCTGTGTATGGCTACACCTTC. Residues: CASNPSGGFEPVYGYTF.